This T cell receptor beta chain derives from a study of naive and memory T cell subsets. General study points: Naive repertoires, especially CD8, held a few larger clonotypes, possibly memory cells re-expressing CD45RA.

Concerning this clonotype itself: The antigen is not known.

Two oligonucleotides, mixed equimolar, formed the beta constant-region primer covering TRBC1 and TRBC2. Ligated cDNA was amplified by four rounds of PCR with nested alpha and beta constant-region primers and SP2. TCRdb re-derived calls from the UMI-ligation and nested PCR reads in MiXCR, one entry per CDR3 protein. The sample includes about 100,000 distinct CDR3 sequences, 14% of them seen just once. There are 16 residues in the CDR3. CDR1 SGDLS and CDR2 YYNGEE come from the germline V gene. Trimming at V came to 3 bases and at J to 4 bases, leaving 10 bases not matched to a gene. This sequence originates from a human donor in good health. Sample: naive CD8+ T cells from blood. The chain combines TRBV9 with TRBJ2-7, with 10 bases identical to TRBD1. As DNA, the CDR3 is TGTGCCAGCAGCGCCCAGACAGGGGGCGATTATTACGAGCAGTACTTC. Translated, it gives CASSAQTGGDYYEQYF.